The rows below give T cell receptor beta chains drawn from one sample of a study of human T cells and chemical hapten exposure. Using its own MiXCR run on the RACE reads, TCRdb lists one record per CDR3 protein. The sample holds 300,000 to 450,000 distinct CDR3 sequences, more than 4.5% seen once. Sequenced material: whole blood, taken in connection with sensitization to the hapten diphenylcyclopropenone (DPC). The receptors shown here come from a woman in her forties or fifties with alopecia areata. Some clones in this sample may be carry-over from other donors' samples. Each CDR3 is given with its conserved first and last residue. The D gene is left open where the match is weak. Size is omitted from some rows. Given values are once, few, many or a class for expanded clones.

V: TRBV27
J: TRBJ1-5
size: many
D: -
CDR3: CASSLGARNQPQHF
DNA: TGTGCCAGCAGTTTAGGGGCCCGCAATCAGCCCCAGCATTTT

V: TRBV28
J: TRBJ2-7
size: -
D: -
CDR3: CASRTNSEQYF
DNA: TGTGCCAGCAGGACGAATTCCGAGCAGTACTTC

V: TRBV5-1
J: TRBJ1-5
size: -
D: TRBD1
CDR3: CASSSRDRENQPQHF
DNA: TGCGCCAGCAGCTCCCGGGACAGGGAAAATCAGCCCCAGCATTTT

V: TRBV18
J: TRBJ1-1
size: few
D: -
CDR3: CASSPVETKNTEAFF
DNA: TGTGCCAGCTCACCGGTCGAGACCAAAAACACTGAAGCTTTCTTT

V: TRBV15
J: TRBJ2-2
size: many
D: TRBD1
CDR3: CATSSRTGGAGELFF
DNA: TGTGCCACCAGCAGTCGGACAGGGGGGGCCGGGGAGCTGTTTTTT

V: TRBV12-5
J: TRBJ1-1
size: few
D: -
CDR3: CASGLLMNTEAFF
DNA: TGTGCTAGTGGCCTTCTTATGAACACTGAAGCTTTCTTT

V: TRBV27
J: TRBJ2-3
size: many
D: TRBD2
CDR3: CASWGGFTDTQYF
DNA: TGTGCGAGCTGGGGGGGTTTCACAGATACGCAGTATTTT

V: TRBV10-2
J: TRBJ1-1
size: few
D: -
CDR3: CASRDTEAFF
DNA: TGCGCCAGCAGGGACACTGAAGCTTTCTTT

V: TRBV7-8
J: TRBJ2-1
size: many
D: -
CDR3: CASSFNPDNEQFF
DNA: TGTGCCAGCAGCTTCAATCCCGACAATGAGCAGTTCTTC

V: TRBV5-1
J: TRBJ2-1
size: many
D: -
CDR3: CASRLPPNGQFF
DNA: TGCGCCAGCAGATTGCCCCCCAATGGGCAGTTCTTC

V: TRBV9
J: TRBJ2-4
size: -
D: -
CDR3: CASSSQGANAKNIQYF
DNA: TGTGCCAGCAGCTCACAGGGAGCAAACGCCAAAAACATTCAGTACTTC

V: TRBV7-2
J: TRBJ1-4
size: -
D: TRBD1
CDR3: CASSLSGGWEKLFF
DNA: TGTGCCAGCAGCTTGTCAGGGGGCTGGGAAAAACTGTTTTTT

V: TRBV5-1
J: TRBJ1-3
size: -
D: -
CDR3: CASSWDPGLPRTGNTIYF
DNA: TGCGCCAGCAGCTGGGACCCGGGACTGCCTAGGACTGGAAACACCATATATTTT

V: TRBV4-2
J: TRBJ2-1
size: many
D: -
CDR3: CASSQRALGYNEQFF
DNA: TGTGCCAGCAGCCAAAGGGCCTTAGGGTACAATGAGCAGTTCTTC

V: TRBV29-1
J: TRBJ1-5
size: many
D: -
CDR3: CSVRRGNNQPQHF
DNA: TGCAGCGTGCGGAGGGGTAACAATCAGCCCCAGCATTTT

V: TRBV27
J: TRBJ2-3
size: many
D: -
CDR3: CASSLAERSTDTQYF
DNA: TGTGCCAGCAGTTTAGCGGAACGGAGCACAGATACGCAGTATTTT

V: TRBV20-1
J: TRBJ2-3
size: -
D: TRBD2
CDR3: CSARLAEVTDTQYF
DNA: TGCAGTGCTAGGCTAGCGGAGGTCACAGATACGCAGTATTTT

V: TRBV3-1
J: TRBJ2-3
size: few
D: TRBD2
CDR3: CASSRESGGARDTQYF
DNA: TGTGCCAGCAGCCGGGAAAGCGGGGGGGCAAGAGATACGCAGTATTTT